The T cell receptor beta chain described here comes from a study of blood T cell repertoires in COVID-19. Turning to the study itself: Donors in the United States, Italy and Spain gave samples during acute or convalescent COVID-19. PBMCs, B-cell-depleted T cells, or T cells provided the cDNA or gDNA that made up the material.

Only in-frame clones appear in the TCRdb table, and some are missing; sequencing was by immunoSEQ multiplex PCR. The table has 300,000 or so clones, more than 85% seen once. Recovery meant two consecutive negative NP/OP PCR tests, professional clearance, or resolved symptoms. CDR1 is SNHLY, CDR2 FYNNEI, per germline. This CDR3 comprises 13 residues. Losses at the gene ends were 6 bases for V and 8 bases for J; bases not matched to a gene: 9. The receptor was derived from a woman in her thirties who had recovered from COVID-19. The V and J genes are TRBV2 and TRBJ1-2, with 7 nucleotides matching TRBD1. Sample: PBMCs or T cells enriched from blood (not recorded which). DNA of the CDR3: TGTGCCAGCAGGGCGGGACAGTCTAGGGGCTACACCTTC. Amino acid sequence: CASRAGQSRGYTF.